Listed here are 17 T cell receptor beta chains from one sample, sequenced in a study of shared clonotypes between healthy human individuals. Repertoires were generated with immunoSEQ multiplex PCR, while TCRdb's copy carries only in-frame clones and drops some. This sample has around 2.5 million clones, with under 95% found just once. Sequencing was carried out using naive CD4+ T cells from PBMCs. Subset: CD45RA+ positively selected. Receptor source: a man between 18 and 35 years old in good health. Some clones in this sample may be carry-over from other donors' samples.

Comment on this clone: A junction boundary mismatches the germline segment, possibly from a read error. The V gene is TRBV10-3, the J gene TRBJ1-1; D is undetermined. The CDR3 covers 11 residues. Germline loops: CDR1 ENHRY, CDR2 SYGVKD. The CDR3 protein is CVIKANTEAFF. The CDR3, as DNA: TGTGTCATCAAGGCGAACACTGAAGCTTTCTTT.

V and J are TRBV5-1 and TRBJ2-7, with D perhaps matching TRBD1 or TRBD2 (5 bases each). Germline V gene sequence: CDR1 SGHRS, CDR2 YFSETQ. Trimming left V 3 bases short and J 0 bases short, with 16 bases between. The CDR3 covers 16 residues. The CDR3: CASSYFFGTSSYEQYF. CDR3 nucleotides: TGCGCCAGCAGCTACTTCTTTGGGACCAGCTCCTACGAGCAGTACTTC.

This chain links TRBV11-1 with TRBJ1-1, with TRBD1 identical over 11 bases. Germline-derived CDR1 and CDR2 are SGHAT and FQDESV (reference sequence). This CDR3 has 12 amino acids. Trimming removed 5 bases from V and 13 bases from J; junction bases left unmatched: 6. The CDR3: CASSLRGQGVFF. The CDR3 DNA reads TGTGCCAGCAGCCTCCGGGGACAGGGGGTTTTCTTT.

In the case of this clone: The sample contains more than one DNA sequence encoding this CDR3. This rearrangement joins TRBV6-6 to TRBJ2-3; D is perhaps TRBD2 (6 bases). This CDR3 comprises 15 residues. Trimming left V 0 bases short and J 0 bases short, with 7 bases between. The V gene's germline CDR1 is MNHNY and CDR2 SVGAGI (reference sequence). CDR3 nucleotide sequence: TGTGCCAGCAGTTACTCGAGCGGGAGCACAGATACGCAGTATTTT. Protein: CASSYSSGSTDTQYF.

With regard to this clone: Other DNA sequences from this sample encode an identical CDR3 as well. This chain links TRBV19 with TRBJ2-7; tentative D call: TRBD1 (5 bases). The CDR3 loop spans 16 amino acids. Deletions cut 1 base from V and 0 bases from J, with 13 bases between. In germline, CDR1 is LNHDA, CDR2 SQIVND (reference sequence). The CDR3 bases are TGTGCCAGTAGTATAGCCCCAGGGTTGAGCTCCTACGAGCAGTACTTC. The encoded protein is CASSIAPGLSSYEQYF.

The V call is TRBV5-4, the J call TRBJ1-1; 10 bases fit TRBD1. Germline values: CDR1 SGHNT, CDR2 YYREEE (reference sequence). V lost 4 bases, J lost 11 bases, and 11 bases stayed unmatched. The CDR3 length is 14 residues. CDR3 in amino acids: CASSPGQGIAAAFF. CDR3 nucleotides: TGTGCCAGCAGCCCGGGACAGGGGATTGCCGCGGCTTTCTTT.

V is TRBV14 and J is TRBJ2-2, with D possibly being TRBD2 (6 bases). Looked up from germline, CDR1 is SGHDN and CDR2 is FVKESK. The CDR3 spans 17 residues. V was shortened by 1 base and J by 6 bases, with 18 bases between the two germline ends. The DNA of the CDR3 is TGTGCCAGCAGCCAAGGACTAGTTCGATTCAGCGCCGGGGAGCTGTTTTTT. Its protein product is CASSQGLVRFSAGELFF.

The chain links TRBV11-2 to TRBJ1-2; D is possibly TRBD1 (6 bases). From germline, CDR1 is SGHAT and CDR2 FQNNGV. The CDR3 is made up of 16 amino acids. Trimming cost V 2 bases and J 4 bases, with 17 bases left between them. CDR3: CASSLSGGRGAYGYTF. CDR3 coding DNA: TGTGCCAGCAGCTTATCGGGTGGCCGGGGGGCCTATGGCTACACCTTC.

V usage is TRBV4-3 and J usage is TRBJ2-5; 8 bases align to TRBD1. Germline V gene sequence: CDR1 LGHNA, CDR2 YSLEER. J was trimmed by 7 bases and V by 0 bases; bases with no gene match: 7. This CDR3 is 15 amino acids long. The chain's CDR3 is CASSQETDRVWTQYF. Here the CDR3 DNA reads TGCGCCAGCAGCCAAGAGACGGACAGGGTTTGGACCCAGTACTTC.

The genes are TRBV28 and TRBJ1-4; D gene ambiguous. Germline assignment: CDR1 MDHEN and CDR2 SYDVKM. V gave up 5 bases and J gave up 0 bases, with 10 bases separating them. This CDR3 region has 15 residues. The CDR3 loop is CASSPGGTTNEKLFF. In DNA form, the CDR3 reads TGTGCCAGCAGTCCAGGAGGAACAACTAATGAAAAACTGTTTTTT. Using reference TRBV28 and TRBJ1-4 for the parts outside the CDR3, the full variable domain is DVKVTQSSRYLVKRTGEKVFLECVQDMDHENMFWYRQDPGLGLRLIYFSYDVKMKEKGDIPEGYSVSREKKERFSLILESASTNQTSMYLCASSPGGTTNEKLFFGSGTQLSVL.

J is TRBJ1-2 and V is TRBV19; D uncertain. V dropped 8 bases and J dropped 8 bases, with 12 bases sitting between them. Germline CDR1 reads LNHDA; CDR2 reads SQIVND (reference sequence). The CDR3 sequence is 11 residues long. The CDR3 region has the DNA TGTGCCAGTCCCCTCCATCGAGGCTACACCTTC. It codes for CASPLHRGYTF.

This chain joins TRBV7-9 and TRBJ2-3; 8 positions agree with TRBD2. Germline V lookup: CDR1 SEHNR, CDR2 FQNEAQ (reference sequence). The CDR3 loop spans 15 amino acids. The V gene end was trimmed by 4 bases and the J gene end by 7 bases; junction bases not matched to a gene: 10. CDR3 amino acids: CASSSTSTSGNTQYF. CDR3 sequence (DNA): TGTGCCAGCAGCTCGACAAGCACTAGCGGCAATACGCAGTATTTT.

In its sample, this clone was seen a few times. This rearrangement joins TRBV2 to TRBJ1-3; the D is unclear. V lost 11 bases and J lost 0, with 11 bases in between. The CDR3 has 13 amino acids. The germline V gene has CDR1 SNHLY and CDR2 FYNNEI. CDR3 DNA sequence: TGTGCCGCCCGGAGGTTCTCTGGAAACACCATATATTTT. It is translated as CAARRFSGNTIYF.

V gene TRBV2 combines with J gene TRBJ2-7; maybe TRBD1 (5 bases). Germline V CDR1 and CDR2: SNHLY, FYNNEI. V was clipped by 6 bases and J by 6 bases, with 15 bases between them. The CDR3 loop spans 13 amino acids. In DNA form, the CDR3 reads TGTGCCAGCAGGGCCAGATGGGGCGGCGAGCAGTACTTC. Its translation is CASRARWGGEQYF. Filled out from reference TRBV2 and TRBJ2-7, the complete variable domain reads EPEVTQTPSHQVTQMGQEVILRCVPISNHLYFYWYRQILGQKVEFLVSFYNNEISEKSEIFDDQFSVERPDGSNFTLKIRSTKLEDSAMYFCASRARWGGEQYFGPGTRLTVT.

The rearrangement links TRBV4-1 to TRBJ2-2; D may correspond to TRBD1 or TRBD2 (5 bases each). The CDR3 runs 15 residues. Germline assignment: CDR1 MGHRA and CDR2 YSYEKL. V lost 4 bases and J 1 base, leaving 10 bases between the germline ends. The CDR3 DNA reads TGCGCCAGCAGCCCTTTGGGGGAGAACACCGGGGAGCTGTTTTTT. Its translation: CASSPLGENTGELFF.

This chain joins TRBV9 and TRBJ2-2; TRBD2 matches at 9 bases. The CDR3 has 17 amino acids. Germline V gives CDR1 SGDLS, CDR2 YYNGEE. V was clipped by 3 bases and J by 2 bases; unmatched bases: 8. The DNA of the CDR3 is TGTGCCAGCAGCGCTATAGGACTAGCGCTAAACACCGGGGAGCTGTTTTTT. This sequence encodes CASSAIGLALNTGELFF.

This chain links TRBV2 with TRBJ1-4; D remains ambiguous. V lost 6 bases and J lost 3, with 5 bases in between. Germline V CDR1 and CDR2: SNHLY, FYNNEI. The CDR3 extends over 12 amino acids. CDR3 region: CASSRANEKLFF. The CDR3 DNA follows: TGTGCCAGCAGCCGGGCTAATGAAAAACTGTTTTTT.